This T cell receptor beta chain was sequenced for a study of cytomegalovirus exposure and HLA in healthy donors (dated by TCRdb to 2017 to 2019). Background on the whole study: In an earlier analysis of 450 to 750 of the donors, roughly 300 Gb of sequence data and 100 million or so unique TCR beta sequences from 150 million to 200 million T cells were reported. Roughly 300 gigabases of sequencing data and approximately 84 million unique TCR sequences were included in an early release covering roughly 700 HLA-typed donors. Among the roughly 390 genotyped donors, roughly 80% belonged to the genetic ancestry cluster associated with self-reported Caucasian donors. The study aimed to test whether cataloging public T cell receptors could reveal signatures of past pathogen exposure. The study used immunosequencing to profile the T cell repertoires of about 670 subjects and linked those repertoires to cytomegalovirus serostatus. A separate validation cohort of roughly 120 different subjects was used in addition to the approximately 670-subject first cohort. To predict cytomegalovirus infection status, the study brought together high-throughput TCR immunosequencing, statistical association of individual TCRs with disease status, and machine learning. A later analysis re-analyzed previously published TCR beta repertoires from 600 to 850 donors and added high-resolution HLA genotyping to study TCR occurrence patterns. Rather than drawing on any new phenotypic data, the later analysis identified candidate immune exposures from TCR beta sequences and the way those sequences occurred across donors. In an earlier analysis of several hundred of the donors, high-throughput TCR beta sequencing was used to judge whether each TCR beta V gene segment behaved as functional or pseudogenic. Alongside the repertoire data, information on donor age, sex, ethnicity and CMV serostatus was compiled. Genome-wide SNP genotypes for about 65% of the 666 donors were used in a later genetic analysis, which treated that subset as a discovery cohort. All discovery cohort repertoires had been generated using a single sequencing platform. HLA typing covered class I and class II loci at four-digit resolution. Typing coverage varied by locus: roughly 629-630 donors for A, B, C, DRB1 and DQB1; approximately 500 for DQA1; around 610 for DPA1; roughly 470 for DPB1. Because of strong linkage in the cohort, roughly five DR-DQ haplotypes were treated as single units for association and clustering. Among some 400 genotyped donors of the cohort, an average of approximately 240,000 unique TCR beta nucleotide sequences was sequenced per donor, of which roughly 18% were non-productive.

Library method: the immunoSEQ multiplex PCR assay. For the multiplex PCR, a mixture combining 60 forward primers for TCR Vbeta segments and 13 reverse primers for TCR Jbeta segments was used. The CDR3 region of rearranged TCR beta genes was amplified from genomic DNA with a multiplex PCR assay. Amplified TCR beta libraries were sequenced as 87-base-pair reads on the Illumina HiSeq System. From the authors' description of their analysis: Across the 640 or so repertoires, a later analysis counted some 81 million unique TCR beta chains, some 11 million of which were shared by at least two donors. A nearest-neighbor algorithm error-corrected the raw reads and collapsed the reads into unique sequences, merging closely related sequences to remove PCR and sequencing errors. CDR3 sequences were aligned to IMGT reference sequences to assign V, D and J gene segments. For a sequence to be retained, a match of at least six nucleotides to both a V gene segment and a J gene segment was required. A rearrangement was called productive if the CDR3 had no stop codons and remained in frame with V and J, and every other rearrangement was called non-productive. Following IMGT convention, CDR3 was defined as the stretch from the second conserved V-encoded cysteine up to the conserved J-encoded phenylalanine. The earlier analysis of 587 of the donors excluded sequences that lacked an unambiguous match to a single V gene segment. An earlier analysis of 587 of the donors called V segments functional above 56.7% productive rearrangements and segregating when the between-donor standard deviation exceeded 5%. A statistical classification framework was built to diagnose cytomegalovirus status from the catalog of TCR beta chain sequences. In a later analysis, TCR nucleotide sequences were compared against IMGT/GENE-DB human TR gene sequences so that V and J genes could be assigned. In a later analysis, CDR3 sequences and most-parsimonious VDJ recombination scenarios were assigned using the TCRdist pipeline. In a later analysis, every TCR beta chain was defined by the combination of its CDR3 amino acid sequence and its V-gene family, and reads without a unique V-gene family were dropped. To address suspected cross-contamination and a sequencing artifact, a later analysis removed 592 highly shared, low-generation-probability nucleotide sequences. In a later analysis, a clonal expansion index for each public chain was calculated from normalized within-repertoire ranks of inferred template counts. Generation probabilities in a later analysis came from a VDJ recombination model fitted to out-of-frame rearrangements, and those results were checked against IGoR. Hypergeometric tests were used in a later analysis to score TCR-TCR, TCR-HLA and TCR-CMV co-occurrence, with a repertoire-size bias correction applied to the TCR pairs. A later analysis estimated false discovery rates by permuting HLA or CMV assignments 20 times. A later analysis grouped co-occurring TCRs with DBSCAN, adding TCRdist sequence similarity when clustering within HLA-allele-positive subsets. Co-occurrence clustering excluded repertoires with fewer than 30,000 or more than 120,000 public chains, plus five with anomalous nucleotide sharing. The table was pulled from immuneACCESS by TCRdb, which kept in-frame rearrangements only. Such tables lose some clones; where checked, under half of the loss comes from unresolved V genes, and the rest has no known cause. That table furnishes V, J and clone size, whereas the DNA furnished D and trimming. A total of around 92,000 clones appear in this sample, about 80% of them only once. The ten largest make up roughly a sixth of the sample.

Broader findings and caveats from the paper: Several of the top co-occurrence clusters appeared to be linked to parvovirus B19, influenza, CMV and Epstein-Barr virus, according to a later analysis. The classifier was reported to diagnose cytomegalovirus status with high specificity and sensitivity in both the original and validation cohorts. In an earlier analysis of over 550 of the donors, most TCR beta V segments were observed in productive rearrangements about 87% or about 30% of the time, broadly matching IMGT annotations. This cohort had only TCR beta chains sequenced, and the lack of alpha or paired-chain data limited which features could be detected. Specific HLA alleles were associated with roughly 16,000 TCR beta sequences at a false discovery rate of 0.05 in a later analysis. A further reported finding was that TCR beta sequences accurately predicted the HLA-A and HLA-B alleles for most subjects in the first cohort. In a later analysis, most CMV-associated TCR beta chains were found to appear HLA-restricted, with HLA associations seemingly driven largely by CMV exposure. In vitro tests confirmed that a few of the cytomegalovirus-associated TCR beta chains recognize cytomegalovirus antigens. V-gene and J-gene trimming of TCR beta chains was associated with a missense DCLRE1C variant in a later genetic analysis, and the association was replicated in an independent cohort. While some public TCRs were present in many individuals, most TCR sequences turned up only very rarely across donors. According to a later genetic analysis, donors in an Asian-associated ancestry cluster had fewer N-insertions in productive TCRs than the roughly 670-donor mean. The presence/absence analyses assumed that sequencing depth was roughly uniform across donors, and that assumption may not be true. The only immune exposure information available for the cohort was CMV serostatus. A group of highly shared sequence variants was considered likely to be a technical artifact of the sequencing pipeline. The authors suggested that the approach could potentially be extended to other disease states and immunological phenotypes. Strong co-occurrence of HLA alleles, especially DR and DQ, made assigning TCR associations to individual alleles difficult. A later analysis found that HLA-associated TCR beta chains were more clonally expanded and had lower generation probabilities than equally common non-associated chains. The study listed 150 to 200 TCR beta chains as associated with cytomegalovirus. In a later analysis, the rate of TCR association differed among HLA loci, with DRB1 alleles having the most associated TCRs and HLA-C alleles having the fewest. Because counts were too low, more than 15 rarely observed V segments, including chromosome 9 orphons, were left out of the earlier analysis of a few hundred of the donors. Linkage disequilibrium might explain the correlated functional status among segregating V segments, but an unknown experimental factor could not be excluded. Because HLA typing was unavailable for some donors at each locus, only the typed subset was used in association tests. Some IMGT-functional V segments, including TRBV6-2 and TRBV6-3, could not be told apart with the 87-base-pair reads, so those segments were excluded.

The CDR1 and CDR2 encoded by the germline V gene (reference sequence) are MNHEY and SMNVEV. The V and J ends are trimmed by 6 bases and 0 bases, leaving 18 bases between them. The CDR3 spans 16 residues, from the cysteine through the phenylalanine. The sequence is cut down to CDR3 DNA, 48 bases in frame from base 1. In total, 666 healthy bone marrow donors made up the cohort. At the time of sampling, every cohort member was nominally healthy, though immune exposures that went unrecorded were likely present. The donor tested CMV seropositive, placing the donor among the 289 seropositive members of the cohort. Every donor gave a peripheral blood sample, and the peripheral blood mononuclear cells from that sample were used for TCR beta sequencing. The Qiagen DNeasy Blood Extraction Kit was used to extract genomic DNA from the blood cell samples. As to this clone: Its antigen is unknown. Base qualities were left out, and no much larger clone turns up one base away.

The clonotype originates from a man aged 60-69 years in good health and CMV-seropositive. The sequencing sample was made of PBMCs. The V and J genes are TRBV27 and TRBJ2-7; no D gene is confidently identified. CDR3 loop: CASSPRRTVFSYEQYF. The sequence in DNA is TGTGCCAGCAGCCCCCGTAGAACAGTTTTCTCCTACGAGCAGTACTTC.